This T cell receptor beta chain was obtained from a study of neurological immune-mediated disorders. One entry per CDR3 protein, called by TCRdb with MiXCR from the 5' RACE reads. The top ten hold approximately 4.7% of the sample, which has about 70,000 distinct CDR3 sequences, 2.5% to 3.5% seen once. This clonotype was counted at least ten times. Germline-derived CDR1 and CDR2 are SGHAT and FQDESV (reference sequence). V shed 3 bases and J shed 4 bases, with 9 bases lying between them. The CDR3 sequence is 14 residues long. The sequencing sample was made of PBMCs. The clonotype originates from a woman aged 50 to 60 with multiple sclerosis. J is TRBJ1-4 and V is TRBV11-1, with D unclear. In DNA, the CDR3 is TGTGCCAGCAGCTTTGTCGGCGGTAATGAAAAACTGTTTTTT. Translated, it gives CASSFVGGNEKLFF.